This T cell receptor beta chain came from a study of T cell repertoires in cytomegalovirus infection (dated by TCRdb to about 2019). Study-wide context: The HLA type of each donor mattered for the analysis, because public TCR beta signatures pointed to carriage of CMV infection along with the matching HLA type.

Study-wide conclusions, independent of this receptor: In the ex vivo response, HLA-C-restricted CMV-specific TCR beta clonotypes were dominant, and in two of eight donors the single most frequent clonotype came from this HLA-C-restricted group. In both this cohort and an independent cohort of 350 to 400 donors, the cumulative frequency of public TCR beta family members distinguished carriers of CMV infection plus the relevant HLA type.

Sequenced on an Illumina HiSeq 1500. In TCRdb, the public reads were trimmed at Q25 with fastp and aligned with MiXCR, with productive beta chains retained. Here each entry gathers all rows of one CDR3 protein and keeps the most common genes and DNA. The sample records about 450,000 distinct CDR3 sequences, 31% of which are singletons. The ten largest clones take up roughly 15% of the sample. The germline V and J ends show losses of 1 base and 2 bases respectively, and no gene match explains 8 bases of the junction. There are 17 amino acids in the CDR3, from cysteine to phenylalanine inclusive. CDR3 DNA is the only sequence kept; it has 51 bases, read in frame from the first base. CDR1 LGHNA and CDR2 YSLEER were looked up in the germline V gene. This clonotype was counted at least ten times. Its antigen is still unknown. No base qualities exist here, and no much larger clone lies one base off it.

Rearrangement joined TRBV4-3 to TRBJ2-3, with TRBD2 identical over 8 junction bases. The sample comprised PBMCs. This sequence was found in a human donor in good health (CMV status not recorded). Some clones in this sample may be carry-over from other donors' samples. The CDR3 loop reads CASSQAGGVKYTDTQYF. At the DNA level, the sequence is TGCGCCAGCAGCCAAGCCGGGGGGGTGAAGTACACAGATACGCAGTATTTT.